Presented here are 31 T cell receptor beta chains from one specimen sequenced in a study of radiotherapy plus CTLA-4 blockade in lung cancer. Here immunoSEQ multiplex PCR was the method, and the copy in TCRdb shows in-frame clones only, minus some. This table holds tens of thousands of clones, about 88% found once. Here the sequenced sample was peripheral blood, taken from a patient treated with radiotherapy plus ipilimumab. The receptors stem from a human donor with non-small cell lung cancer whose response to radiotherapy plus ipilimumab could not be evaluated.

This clone counts as medium-sized. The rearrangement links TRBV7-9 to TRBJ2-3; D ambiguous. The germline V and J ends were trimmed by 5 bases and 2 bases, with 2 bases remaining between them. This CDR3 is 11 amino acids long. Germline CDR1 SEHNR, CDR2 FQNEAQ (reference sequence). Written as DNA, the CDR3 is TGTGCCAGCAGCCACACAGATACGCAGTATTTT. Encoded protein: CASSHTDTQYF.

This clone was recorded once. The chain joins TRBV6-1 to TRBJ2-3; TRBD2 is a possible D gene (6 bases). CDR1 is MNHNS, CDR2 SASEGT, per germline. With 3 bases removed from V and 6 bases from J, the gap between germline ends came to 22 bases. This CDR3 contains 17 residues. The CDR3: CASSDLRPSVTSDTQYF. The CDR3, as DNA: TGTGCCAGCAGTGACTTAAGGCCTAGCGTTACATCGGATACGCAGTATTTT.

The chain links TRBV6-5 to TRBJ2-1; 10 nucleotides agree with TRBD2. Looked up from germline, CDR1 is MNHEY and CDR2 is SVGAGI. This CDR3 has 15 residues. Trimming at V came to 7 bases and at J to 10 bases, leaving 13 bases not matched to a gene. The CDR3 bases are TGTGCCAGCATTCCAGCGGGAGGGCCGTTTCGGGAGCAGTTCTTC. It codes for CASIPAGGPFREQFF.

A few counts support this clone. The rearrangement uses TRBV7-9 and TRBJ2-3; no reliable D call. Germline CDR1 and CDR2: SEHNR and FQNEAQ (reference sequence). Trimming took off 5 bases at V and 6 bases at J, with 12 bases between the two ends. The CDR3 contains 13 residues. For the CDR3, the DNA is TGTGCCAGCAGCCCTAAGTGGGCGGATACGCAGTATTTT. It specifies CASSPKWADTQYF. Full variable domain (outside the CDR3, taken from reference TRBV7-9 and TRBJ2-3): DTGVSQNPRHKITKRGQNVTFRCDPISEHNRLYWYRQTLGQGPEFLTYFQNEAQLEKSRLLSDRFSAERPKGSFSTLEIQRTEQGDSAMYLCASSPKWADTQYFGPGTRLTVL.

On this clone: The junction shows a germline mismatch at one end, possibly a read error. The chain employs TRBV7-8 and TRBJ2-3; D might be TRBD2 (7 bases). The CDR3 runs to 14 residues. Per the germline V gene, CDR1 is SGHVS and CDR2 is FQNEAQ. CDR3 sequence (DNA): TGTGCCAGCAGCCCTGGGGGGGGCACATATACGCAGTATTTT. Protein product: CASSPGGGTYTQYF. Together with reference TRBV7-8 and TRBJ2-3, the CDR3 gives the full variable domain: GAGVSQSPRYKVAKRGQDVALRCDPISGHVSLFWYQQALGQGPEFLTYFQNEAQLDKSGLPSDRFFAERPEGSVSTLKIQRTQQEDSAVYLCASSPGGGTYTQYFGPGTRLTVL.

This chain uses TRBV15 with TRBJ2-7; 10 bases are a match to TRBD1. From germline, CDR1 is LNHNV and CDR2 YYDKDF (reference sequence). The CDR3 length is 14 residues. The V and J ends lost 3 bases and 2 bases, in that order; junction bases with no gene match: 1. The CDR3: CATSSGQGAYEQYF. The CDR3 nucleotides read TGTGCCACCAGCAGTGGACAGGGGGCCTACGAGCAGTACTTC.

The chain is built from TRBV7-2 and TRBJ1-2; possibly TRBD1 for D (5 bases). The CDR3 sequence is 16 residues long. V lost 0 bases and J lost 5, with 16 bases in between. CDR1 and CDR2 (germline): SGHTA, FQGNSA. As DNA, the CDR3 is TGTGCCAGCAGCTTAGCGTGGGGGGGAAGGGAGTATGGCTACACCTTC. Amino acids: CASSLAWGGREYGYTF.

The chain combines TRBV28 with TRBJ2-5, with D perhaps matching TRBD1 (9 bases). Germline V gene lookup returns CDR1 MDHEN and CDR2 SYDVKM. The CDR3 is 24 amino acids. Trimming stripped 5 bases from V and 0 bases from J, with 40 bases between. The CDR3 DNA sequence: TGTGCCAGCAGTACCCCCGGACAGGGGAAGACTGGGAGCGGTAGCGGGATGTACCAAGAGACCCAGTACTTC. The encoded protein is CASSTPGQGKTGSGSGMYQETQYF.

The chain uses TRBV9 and TRBJ2-5; TRBD2 agrees at 15 bases. The CDR3 spans 14 residues. After removal of 3 bases from V and 8 bases from J, the junction contained 2 bases not matched to a gene. Germline CDR1 SGDLS, CDR2 YYNGEE. Written as DNA, the CDR3 is TGTGCCAGCAGCGGGACTAGCGGGAGGGGAACCCAGTACTTC. Translating gives CASSGTSGRGTQYF.

J is TRBJ2-1 and V is TRBV5-5; 9 bases map to TRBD2. Germline V lookup: CDR1 SGHKS, CDR2 YYEKEE (reference sequence). J lost 6 bases, V lost 10 bases, and 17 bases had no gene match. The CDR3 contains 16 residues. The CDR3 sequence: CASRGGGLAGPNEQFF. In DNA form, the CDR3 reads TGTGCCTCCCGGGGGGGCGGGCTAGCGGGACCCAATGAGCAGTTCTTC.

The CDR3 loop is CASSLRGNEQFF. DNA for the CDR3: TGTGCCAGCAGCTTAAGGGGAAATGAGCAGTTCTTC. V usage is TRBV7-2 and J usage is TRBJ2-1; a possible D gene is TRBD1 (5 bases). CDR3 length: 12 residues. Germline lookup yields CDR1 SGHTA and CDR2 FQGNSA. V was trimmed by 2 bases and J by 7 bases, leaving 6 bases between them. The entire variable domain, with the rest obtained from reference TRBV7-2 and TRBJ2-1, is as follows: GAGVSQSPSNKVTEKGKDVELRCDPISGHTALYWYRQSLGQGLEFLIYFQGNSAPDKSGLPSDRFSAERTGGSVSTLTIQRTQQEDSAVYLCASSLRGNEQFFGPGTRLTVL.

The chain combines TRBV10-2 with TRBJ1-2, with 8 nucleotides matching TRBD1. The V gene's germline CDR1 is WSHSY and CDR2 SAAADI. This CDR3 region has 14 residues. V dropped 7 bases and J dropped 4; count of bases not matched to a gene: 8. CDR3 DNA sequence: TGCGCCAGCACCCCGGGCAGGGGGCTCTATGGCTACACCTTC. Translation: CASTPGRGLYGYTF.

CDR3 nucleotide sequence: TGTGCCATCAGTGATCCTGGCCCGACAGGGAACACTGAAGCTTTCTTT. Amino acids: CAISDPGPTGNTEAFF. V is TRBV10-3 and J is TRBJ1-1; TRBD1 is a possible D gene (6 bases). The ends were cut back, 3 bases at V and 1 base at J, with 15 bases in the middle. Germline CDR1 ENHRY, CDR2 SYGVKD. The CDR3 is made up of 16 amino acids.

The V gene is TRBV6-5, the J gene TRBJ1-5; 10 bases align to TRBD1. V was pared by 6 bases and J by 5 bases, with 1 base of the junction left unmatched. The germline V gene has CDR1 MNHEY and CDR2 SVGAGI. The CDR3 sequence is 13 residues long. DNA of the CDR3: TGTGCCAGCAGAGGGACAGGGGATCAGCCCCAGCATTTT. Its protein is CASRGTGDQPQHF.

The genes are TRBV7-2 and TRBJ2-2; a possible D gene is TRBD2 (7 bases). The CDR3 consists of 17 residues. V was shortened by 3 bases and J by 5 bases, with 19 bases between the two germline ends. Germline V gene sequence: CDR1 SGHTA, CDR2 FQGNSA. The chain's CDR3 is CASSLASRGGHTGELFF. Here the CDR3 DNA reads TGTGCCAGCAGCTTGGCCTCAAGGGGGGGGCATACCGGGGAGCTGTTTTTT.

This clone was observed once. The rearrangement links TRBV27 to TRBJ1-5; 9 bases map to TRBD1. The CDR3 totals 15 residues. J was trimmed by 5 bases and V by 6 bases; bases with no gene match: 8. Germline CDR1 and CDR2: MNHEY and SMNVEV (reference sequence). The CDR3 coding sequence is TGTGCCAGCAGCTCGGACAGGGGCGGCCATCAGCCCCAGCATTTT. It codes for CASSSDRGGHQPQHF.

The gene calls are TRBV11-1 and TRBJ1-4; 9 bases line up with TRBD1. The CDR3 loop spans 16 amino acids. V lost 0 bases and J lost 8; bases outside the gene matches: 7. The germline gives CDR1 SGHAT, CDR2 FQDESV (reference sequence). CDR3 amino acids: CASSLAGDRVREKLFF. CDR3 sequence (DNA): TGTGCCAGCAGCTTAGCGGGGGACAGGGTCCGCGAAAAACTGTTTTTT.

The count of this clone is one. V and J are TRBV2 and TRBJ2-3; D is undetermined. Trimming left V 1 base short and J 1 base short, with 9 bases between. The germline gives CDR1 SNHLY, CDR2 FYNNEI. CDR3 size: 15 residues. The CDR3 loop reads CASSEDGPGTDTQYF. The CDR3 DNA is TGTGCCAGCAGTGAAGATGGGCCGGGCACAGATACGCAGTATTTT.

The chain uses TRBV10-3 and TRBJ2-6; 9 bases are shared with TRBD2. The germline CDR1 and CDR2 sequences are ENHRY and SYGVKD. The CDR3 runs 20 residues. Losses at the gene ends were 3 bases for V and 1 base for J; bases not matched to a gene: 13. The CDR3, as DNA: TGTGCCATCAGTGATCAACTAGCGGGCCTGCTCCTATCTGGGGCCAACGTCCTGACTTTC. Amino acids: CAISDQLAGLLLSGANVLTF.

This chain joins TRBV7-2 and TRBJ2-5, with D tentatively TRBD2 (7 bases). The germline V gene has CDR1 SGHTA and CDR2 FQGNSA. Trimming removed 2 bases at V and 2 bases at J, with 15 bases between. CDR3 length: 16 residues. CDR3 region: CASSLRGGGQQETQYF. CDR3 bases: TGTGCCAGCAGCTTAAGAGGGGGAGGGCAACAAGAGACCCAGTACTTC.

The V call is TRBV15, the J call TRBJ2-3, with 9 bases that match TRBD1. The CDR3 runs to 15 residues. Germline CDR1 and CDR2: LNHNV and YYDKDF (reference sequence). J lost 3 bases, V lost 3 bases, and 4 bases had no gene match. The CDR3 DNA sequence: TGTGCCACCAGCAGTTGGGACAGGGAAACAGATACGCAGTATTTT. Encoded protein: CATSSWDRETDTQYF.

The chain has TRBV28 and TRBJ2-5, with a tentative D call TRBD1 (6 bases). CDR1 and CDR2 (germline): MDHEN, SYDVKM. There are 14 residues in the CDR3. The V end lost 5 bases, the J end lost 5 bases, and 15 bases lay between the germline ends. The CDR3 loop is CASSPTGFSETQYF. The DNA for the CDR3 is TGTGCCAGCAGTCCAACAGGGTTTAGTGAGACCCAGTACTTC.

The J gene is TRBJ2-7, the V gene TRBV5-4; 14 nucleotides match TRBD2. The length of the CDR3 is 16 residues. Per the germline V gene, CDR1 is SGHNT and CDR2 is YYREEE (reference sequence). V lost 0 bases to trimming and J lost 7 bases; unmatched junction nucleotides: 6. CDR3 sequence: CASSLGLAGGLEEQYF. Written as DNA, the CDR3 is TGTGCCAGCAGCTTGGGACTAGCGGGAGGGCTTGAGGAGCAGTACTTC.

The chain employs TRBV6-4 and TRBJ2-1, with 9 bases aligning to TRBD2. CDR1 and CDR2 from the germline V gene are MRHNA and SNTAGT. The CDR3 loop spans 16 amino acids. V was pared by 0 bases and J by 4 bases, with 4 bases of the junction left unmatched. The CDR3 coding sequence is TGTGCCAGCAGTGACTCGCCAGCGGGGGGTTACAATGAGCAGTTCTTC. Protein product: CASSDSPAGGYNEQFF.

About this clone: The junction shows a germline mismatch at one end, possibly a read error. The rearrangement links TRBV5-6 to TRBJ2-1; the D gene is possibly TRBD2 (5 bases). This CDR3 has 16 amino acids. Germline CDR1 reads SGHDT; CDR2 reads YYEEEE. The CDR3 reads CATSTLGRPITSEQFF. The CDR3 DNA reads TGTGCCACCAGCACACTGGGGAGACCCATCACAAGTGAGCAGTTCTTC.

The chain employs TRBV10-3 and TRBJ2-2, with 7 bases matching TRBD1. V lost 6 bases and J lost 6; bases outside the gene matches: 1. This CDR3 has 12 amino acids. CDR1 and CDR2 (germline): ENHRY, SYGVKD. This chain's CDR3 is CAISGTAGELFF. CDR3 nucleotides: TGTGCCATCAGCGGGACAGCCGGGGAGCTGTTTTTT.

The rearrangement links TRBV19 to TRBJ2-7; D perhaps matches TRBD1 (6 bases). The CDR3 spans 13 residues. V was clipped by 8 bases and J by 0 bases, with 11 bases between them. Germline assignment: CDR1 LNHDA and CDR2 SQIVND (reference sequence). The CDR3 reads CASQGSNSYEQYF. For the CDR3, the DNA is TGTGCCAGTCAGGGGTCCAACTCCTACGAGCAGTACTTC.

This clone was counted once. The gene calls are TRBV5-1 and TRBJ1-3, with D hard to call. The CDR3 loop spans 13 amino acids. V lost 5 bases and J 2 bases, leaving 8 bases between the germline ends. Germline V lookup: CDR1 SGHRS, CDR2 YFSETQ. The CDR3 coding sequence is TGCGCCAGCAGTACGGGGACTGGAAACACCATATATTTT. The encoded protein is CASSTGTGNTIYF.

The chain has TRBV6-1 and TRBJ2-1; tentatively, D is TRBD1 (5 bases). The V gene lost 4 bases and the J gene lost 3 bases, with 10 bases spanning the gap. Germline V gene data show CDR1 as MNHNS and CDR2 as SASEGT. The CDR3 has 14 amino acids. DNA of the CDR3: TGTGCCAGCAGTGTTAGGCAGGGCTACAATGAGCAGTTCTTC. Amino acids: CASSVRQGYNEQFF.

The chain couples TRBV27 to TRBJ2-2, with D possibly being TRBD2 (6 bases). Trimming removed 8 bases at V and 0 bases at J, with 10 bases between. CDR1 and CDR2 (germline): MNHEY, SMNVEV (reference sequence). This CDR3 has 14 residues. The CDR3 DNA reads as TGTGCCAGCGGGCGGAGGGCGAACACCGGGGAGCTGTTTTTT. It translates to CASGRRANTGELFF.

V usage is TRBV12-5 and J usage is TRBJ2-2; no reliable D call. There are 16 residues in the CDR3. Per the germline V gene, CDR1 is LGHNT and CDR2 is FRNRAP. V was cut by 1 base and J by 3 bases, with 12 bases left in between. The DNA of the CDR3 is TGTGCTAGTGGTTTGGGTTACGACTTGGACACCGGGGAGCTGTTTTTT. Translated: CASGLGYDLDTGELFF.